This entry is about one T cell receptor beta chain. The antigen remains undetermined. This sample was included in a study of post-analysis software for immune sequencing data. The wider study: Relapsing-remitting, secondary progressive and progressive-relapsing multiple sclerosis were all included among the disease courses.

Built from TCR beta cDNA, the libraries had unique molecular identifiers in them. Approximately 500,000 cDNA molecules were obtained from around 0.96 to 9.9 million T cells. TCRdb itself ran the PCR reads through MiXCR, one entry per CDR3 protein. Among roughly 540,000 distinct CDR3 sequences listed, around a third were seen once. Germline values: CDR1 MNHNS, CDR2 SASEGT. After removal of 11 bases from V and 4 bases from J, the junction contained 10 bases not matched to a gene. The CDR3 totals 13 residues. Study results and limitations: Significantly lower normalized Chao1 diversity was found in patients with multiple sclerosis relative to controls. Strong co-clustering by F measure was evident for samples that had been prepared in the same batch. The five TRBV segments detected at higher frequency in patients than in controls included TRBV5-6, TRBV5-1 and TRBV20-1.

The receptor was isolated from a girl aged 2 to 17 with multiple sclerosis. The chain recombines TRBV6-1 with TRBJ1-2; TRBD1 aligns across 7 bases. The specimen sequenced was blood. CDR3: CAGRQGQGYGYTF. The CDR3 coding sequence is TGTGCCGGACGACAGGGTCAGGGCTATGGCTACACCTTC.